The 25 T cell receptor beta chains below all came from one sample that was sequenced in a study of HIV-infected patients and healthy controls. MiXCR, run by TCRdb on the 5' RACE reads, gives a single entry per CDR3 protein. Of 70,000 or so distinct CDR3 sequences listed, about 15% are singletons. The specimen was CD4+ T cells from blood. These receptors were obtained from a human donor in good health.

V is TRBV7-2 and J is TRBJ1-5; a possible D gene is TRBD1 (5 bases). V gave up 3 bases and J gave up 5 bases, with 11 bases separating them. Germline loops: CDR1 SGHTA, CDR2 FQGNSA. This CDR3 is 14 amino acids long. The CDR3 reads CASSFELGHQPQHF. The CDR3 DNA reads TGTGCCAGCAGCTTTGAATTGGGGCATCAGCCCCAGCATTTT.

The sample holds many counts of this clonotype. The CDR3 sequence is CASSPVAGLFTDTQYF. The CDR3 DNA reads TGTGCCAGCAGCCCAGTGGCAGGCCTTTTCACAGATACGCAGTATTTT. This chain joins TRBV7-6 and TRBJ2-3; D gene uncertain. Germline CDR1 reads SGHVS; CDR2 reads FNYEAQ. Trimming shortened V by 5 bases and J by 2 bases, and 17 bases separated the two germline ends. The CDR3 consists of 16 residues.

This clonotype was counted a few times. The chain carries TRBV11-2 and TRBJ2-3; possibly TRBD2 for D (6 bases). V lost 1 base, J lost 0 bases, and 11 bases lay in between. The CDR3 sequence is 16 residues long. CDR1 is SGHAT and CDR2 is FQNNGV in the germline V gene. The CDR3 protein is CASSLGQGLSTDTQYF. CDR3 DNA: TGTGCCAGCAGCTTAGGGCAGGGACTTAGCACAGATACGCAGTATTTT.

V usage is TRBV20-1 and J usage is TRBJ2-3; possibly TRBD1 or TRBD2 for D (5 bases each). The CDR3 extends over 16 amino acids. The germline gives CDR1 DFQATT, CDR2 SNEGSKA (reference sequence). The ends were cut back, 3 bases at V and 4 bases at J, with 20 bases in the middle. The CDR3 nucleotides are TGCAGTGCTAGGGCCCTGATTGGGACGACCGCAGATACGCAGTATTTT. Translated, it gives CSARALIGTTADTQYF.

This chain connects TRBV7-9 to TRBJ2-4, with D perhaps TRBD2 (5 bases). Per the germline V gene, CDR1 is SEHNR and CDR2 is FQNEAQ (reference sequence). V was pared by 4 bases and J by 0 bases, with 10 bases between. The CDR3 is made up of 15 amino acids. The CDR3 loop reads CASSSGELAKNIQYF. DNA for the CDR3: TGTGCCAGCAGCTCCGGGGAGCTAGCCAAAAACATTCAGTACTTC. The whole variable domain, filled in from reference TRBV7-9 and TRBJ2-4, reads DTGVSQNPRHKITKRGQNVTFRCDPISEHNRLYWYRQTLGQGPEFLTYFQNEAQLEKSRLLSDRFSAERPKGSFSTLEIQRTEQGDSAMYLCASSSGELAKNIQYFGAGTRLSVL.

This clonotype was seen many times. The chain is built from TRBV9 and TRBJ1-2, with a weak D call TRBD1 (5 bases). Trimming removed 4 bases at V and 4 bases at J, with 14 bases between. This CDR3 has 14 amino acids. The germline V gene has CDR1 SGDLS and CDR2 YYNGEE. The CDR3 is CASSPVGDLYGYTF. CDR3 DNA sequence: TGTGCCAGCAGCCCTGTGGGGGACCTCTATGGCTACACCTTC.

This chain uses TRBV6-2 or TRBV6-3 with TRBJ2-7, with 8 bases fitting TRBD2. Germline V gene data show CDR1 as MNHEY and CDR2 as SVGEGT. The J segment lost 6 bases and the V segment lost 6 bases, leaving 10 bases of the junction unmatched. The CDR3 is 14 residues long. This chain's CDR3 is CASSWTSQSLEQYF. In DNA form, the CDR3 reads TGTGCCAGCAGCTGGACTAGCCAATCCCTCGAGCAGTACTTC.

The V call is TRBV7-2, the J call TRBJ2-3, with TRBD1 matching over 7 bases. Germline lookup yields CDR1 SGHTA and CDR2 FQGNSA. V lost 5 bases, J lost 2 bases, and 4 bases stayed unmatched. The CDR3 is 14 amino acids. CDR3 sequence reads: CASSPGQLTDTQYF. Written as DNA, the CDR3 is TGTGCCAGCAGCCCGGGACAGCTCACAGATACGCAGTATTTT. The complete variable domain, with remaining parts taken from reference TRBV7-2 and TRBJ2-3, reads GAGVSQSPSNKVTEKGKDVELRCDPISGHTALYWYRQSLGQGLEFLIYFQGNSAPDKSGLPSDRFSAERTGGSVSTLTIQRTQQEDSAVYLCASSPGQLTDTQYFGPGTRLTVL.

This chain connects TRBV28 to TRBJ2-3; possibly TRBD1 for D (6 bases). The V gene lost 9 bases and the J gene lost 6 bases, with 22 bases spanning the gap. CDR3 length: 15 residues. CDR1 is MDHEN, CDR2 SYDVKM, per germline. Here the CDR3 DNA reads TGTGCCAGTATGATCAGGGGCCGGGATTGGGATACGCAGTATTTT. This gives the protein CASMIRGRDWDTQYF. Complete variable domain (other parts from reference TRBV28 and TRBJ2-3): DVKVTQSSRYLVKRTGEKVFLECVQDMDHENMFWYRQDPGLGLRLIYFSYDVKMKEKGDIPEGYSVSREKKERFSLILESASTNQTSMYLCASMIRGRDWDTQYFGPGTRLTVL.

In this sample, this clonotype turned up once. The CDR3 DNA reads TGTGCCAGCAGCCCTGGGGGCTCCTATAATTCACCCCTCCACTTT. It translates to CASSPGGSYNSPLHF. The chain combines TRBV7-9 with TRBJ1-6, with TRBD1 as a possible D gene (5 bases). Germline V gene lookup returns CDR1 SEHNR and CDR2 FQNEAQ (reference sequence). V was shortened by 5 bases and J by 0 bases, with 8 bases between the two germline ends. The CDR3 is made up of 15 amino acids.

In this sample, this clonotype turned up a few times. The CDR3 DNA follows: TGTGCCAGCAGTTACACGGTCCCGGGACAGGGACTGAACACTGAAGCTTTCTTT. It is translated as CASSYTVPGQGLNTEAFF. The rearrangement uses TRBV6-2 or TRBV6-3 and TRBJ1-1; 9 bases fit TRBD1. CDR1 MNHEY and CDR2 SVGEGT come from the germline V gene. There are 18 residues in the CDR3. Germline trimming cut 2 bases from V and 0 bases from J; bases unmatched to any gene: 10.

In this sample, this clonotype is medium-sized (0.01 to 0.1%). The chain has TRBV10-3 and TRBJ2-2, with a tentative D call TRBD2 (5 bases). The V and J ends lost 3 bases and 3 bases respectively, with 8 bases between them. The CDR3 runs to 14 residues. Germline lookup yields CDR1 ENHRY and CDR2 SYGVKD. The CDR3 sequence is CAISDAGDTGELFF. The CDR3 DNA reads as TGTGCCATCAGTGACGCGGGTGACACCGGGGAGCTGTTTTTT.

The chain links TRBV5-4 to TRBJ2-3, with TRBD1 as a possible D gene (5 bases). Trimming left V 1 base short and J 1 base short, with 13 bases between. The germline CDR1 and CDR2 sequences are SGHNT and YYREEE (reference sequence). The length of the CDR3 is 16 residues. The CDR3 is CASSLPGKSGTDTQYF. The CDR3 DNA sequence: TGTGCCAGCAGCTTGCCAGGGAAAAGTGGCACAGATACGCAGTATTTT. The full variable domain, in which reference TRBV5-4 and TRBJ2-3 provide the parts outside the CDR3, is ETGVTQSPTHLIKTRGQQVTLRCSSQSGHNTVSWYQQALGQGPQFIFQYYREEENGRGNFPPRFSGLQFPNYSSELNVNALELDDSALYLCASSLPGKSGTDTQYFGPGTRLTVL.

Notes on this clonotype: A much larger clone differs from this one at a single base, so this may be a read error. This chain connects TRBV20-1 to TRBJ2-1; TRBD2 aligns across 11 bases. CDR3 length: 14 amino acids. J lost 8 bases, V lost 3 bases, and 6 bases had no gene match. Germline V gives CDR1 DFQATT, CDR2 SNEGSKA (reference sequence). The CDR3 spells CSASVAGGRDEQFF. DNA of the CDR3: TGCAGTGCTAGTGTAGCGGGAGGGCGTGATGAGCAGTTCTTC.

J is TRBJ1-1 and V is TRBV12-5; TRBD1 is a possible D gene (6 bases). Per the germline V gene, CDR1 is LGHNT and CDR2 is FRNRAP. The length of the CDR3 is 16 residues. Between the trimmed V and J ends, which lost 6 bases and 2 bases, there was a span of 19 bases. CDR3 DNA: TGTGCTAGTGGGTCCGGCGTAGGGGGGCGCAACACTGAAGCTTTCTTT. It translates to CASGSGVGGRNTEAFF.

The chain combines TRBV4-2 with TRBJ2-7; the match to TRBD2 covers 12 bases. J was trimmed by 4 bases and V by 3 bases; bases with no gene match: 10. The CDR3 has 17 residues. Germline-derived CDR1 and CDR2 are LGHNA and YNFKEQ. The CDR3 here is CASSHTKTSGSAYEQYF. In DNA form, the CDR3 reads TGTGCCAGCAGCCACACCAAGACTAGCGGGAGCGCGTACGAGCAGTACTTC.

The sample holds many counts of this clonotype. The chain has TRBV20-1 and TRBJ2-7, with TRBD1 matching 7 bases. V was clipped by 7 bases and J by 3 bases; unmatched bases: 12. The germline V gene encodes CDR1 DFQATT and CDR2 SNEGSKA (reference sequence). The CDR3 spans 14 residues. As DNA, the CDR3 is TGCAGTGGGGTTGCAGGGACAGAGGTCTACGAGCAGTACTTC. As protein: CSGVAGTEVYEQYF.

This sequence joins TRBV7-2 and TRBJ2-7; no definite D call. This CDR3 is built from 14 residues. V was pared by 1 base and J by 4 bases, with 11 bases between. The germline CDR1 and CDR2 sequences are SGHTA and FQGNSA. The CDR3 spells CASSLGVPGYEQYF. CDR3 in DNA: TGTGCCAGCAGCTTAGGGGTTCCCGGGTACGAGCAGTACTTC.

This clonotype was recorded at least ten times. The chain carries TRBV11-2 and TRBJ2-3; 7 positions agree with TRBD2. Germline assignment: CDR1 SGHAT and CDR2 FQNNGV. With V trimmed by 4 bases and J by 1 base, 5 bases remained unmatched. The CDR3 loop spans 15 amino acids. The CDR3 DNA follows: TGTGCCAGCAGCTACCCGGCGGGGGGCACAGATACGCAGTATTTT. It is translated as CASSYPAGGTDTQYF.

This chain connects TRBV6-6 to TRBJ1-1, with 9 bases fitting TRBD1. The germline V gene encodes CDR1 MNHNY and CDR2 SVGAGI (reference sequence). The trim removed 4 bases at V and 5 bases at J, leaving 8 bases unmatched. The CDR3 is made up of 15 amino acids. CDR3 nucleotides: TGTGCCAGCAGTTTTCCGGGACAGGGAGGGACTGAAGCTTTCTTT. Amino acid sequence: CASSFPGQGGTEAFF.

This chain joins TRBV19 and TRBJ1-2, with 7 bases fitting TRBD1. After removal of 6 bases from V and 4 bases from J, the junction contained 2 bases not matched to a gene. From germline, CDR1 is LNHDA and CDR2 SQIVND (reference sequence). The CDR3 covers 12 residues. CDR3 DNA: TGTGCCAGTAGGGGGGACAGCTATGGCTACACCTTC. Amino acids: CASRGDSYGYTF. Complete variable domain (other parts from reference TRBV19 and TRBJ1-2): DGGITQSPKYLFRKEGQNVTLSCEQNLNHDAMYWYRQDPGQGLRLIYYSQIVNDFQKGDIAEGYSVSREKKESFPLTVTSAQKNPTAFYLCASRGDSYGYTFGSGTRLTVV.

This sequence joins TRBV6-6 and TRBJ1-1, with no clear D. The V and J ends lost 4 bases and 2 bases respectively, with 8 bases between them. The germline CDR1 and CDR2 sequences are MNHNY and SVGAGI (reference sequence). The CDR3 has 13 amino acids. The DNA for the CDR3 is TGTGCCAGCAGTTTCACCGGAAACACTGAAGCTTTCTTT. This sequence encodes CASSFTGNTEAFF.

This clonotype was observed a few times. The chain carries TRBV6-5 and TRBJ2-1, with D possibly matching TRBD1 (6 bases). Germline-derived CDR1 and CDR2 are MNHEY and SVGAGI. Trimming took 2 bases from V and 9 from J, leaving 14 bases between them. The CDR3 is 14 amino acids. In nucleotides, the CDR3 is TGTGCCAGCAGTTACCTATCCAGGGGCAGTGAGCAGTTCTTC. Its translation: CASSYLSRGSEQFF.

This clonotype was seen at least ten times. The rearrangement joins TRBV20-1 to TRBJ2-2; 11 positions match TRBD2. Germline trimming cut 5 bases from V and 4 bases from J; bases unmatched to any gene: 9. CDR3 length: 16 residues. CDR1 is DFQATT and CDR2 is SNEGSKA in the germline V gene (reference sequence). The CDR3 region is CSAEGSSGRPTGELFF. The CDR3 bases are TGCAGTGCTGAGGGATCTAGCGGGAGGCCCACCGGGGAGCTGTTTTTT.

In this sample, this clonotype turned up a few times. The J gene is TRBJ1-1, the V gene TRBV2, with D unclear. Germline lookup yields CDR1 SNHLY and CDR2 FYNNEI. Trimming took 7 bases from V and 4 from J, leaving 7 bases between them. The CDR3 loop spans 11 amino acids. The CDR3 region is CASTLGTEAFF. CDR3 nucleotides: TGTGCCAGCACGCTGGGCACTGAAGCTTTCTTT.